Below, 21 T cell receptor beta chains from the same sample are listed, as sequenced in a study of OX40 agonist ivuxolimab in advanced cancers. Assay used: immunoSEQ multiplex PCR; TCRdb lists only in-frame clones, some missing. The sample contains 60,000 to 95,000 clones, 90% of which appear only once. The specimen comprised CD4+ or CD8+ T cells sorted from blood, sampled in a trial of the OX40 agonist ivuxolimab. Receptor source: an adult with an advanced solid tumor such as melanoma, head and neck, liver or kidney cancer.

The chain is built from TRBV28 and TRBJ2-4, with D perhaps matching TRBD1 or TRBD2 (5 bases each). CDR1 MDHEN and CDR2 SYDVKM come from the germline V gene. Trimming shortened V by 1 base and J by 8 bases, and 12 bases separated the two germline ends. The CDR3 is 14 residues long. CDR3 coding DNA: TGTGCCAGCAGTTTATTAGCAGGGCGGGACATTCAGTACTTC. This gives the protein CASSLLAGRDIQYF.

V and J are TRBV9 and TRBJ1-2, with 8 bases that match TRBD1. CDR1 SGDLS and CDR2 YYNGEE come from the germline V gene. V was clipped by 4 bases and J by 6 bases; unmatched bases: 5. The CDR3 runs 13 residues. The CDR3 region has the DNA TGTGCCAGCAGCTTGGGACAGGCGGATGGCTACACCTTC. It specifies CASSLGQADGYTF.

The chain joins TRBV5-1 to TRBJ2-7; 9 positions match TRBD1. This CDR3 contains 15 residues. Trimming removed 3 bases from V and 1 base from J; junction bases left unmatched: 5. From germline, CDR1 is SGHRS and CDR2 YFSETQ. The chain's CDR3 is CASSSTGTGSYEQYF. The CDR3 nucleotides are TGCGCCAGCAGCTCAACCGGGACAGGGTCCTACGAGCAGTACTTC.

The chain links TRBV7-9 to TRBJ2-2; the D gene is possibly TRBD1 (6 bases). The CDR3 totals 13 residues. Looked up from germline, CDR1 is SEHNR and CDR2 is FQNEAQ (reference sequence). The V end lost 5 bases, the J end lost 6 bases, and 10 bases lay between the germline ends. CDR3 loop: CASSVQGPGELFF. In DNA form, the CDR3 reads TGTGCCAGCAGCGTACAGGGCCCCGGGGAGCTGTTTTTT.

The rearrangement links TRBV30 to TRBJ1-6, with a tentative D call TRBD1 (5 bases). The V gene lost 2 bases and the J gene lost 0 bases, with 11 bases spanning the gap. Germline V lookup: CDR1 GTSNPN, CDR2 SVGIG (reference sequence). This CDR3 contains 16 residues. Written as DNA, the CDR3 is TGTGCCTGGAGTAAGACAGACTTCTCCTATAATTCACCCCTCCACTTT. Translated: CAWSKTDFSYNSPLHF.

This clone was observed once. V usage is TRBV2 and J usage is TRBJ1-5, with 9 bases identical to TRBD1. Germline CDR1 and CDR2: SNHLY and FYNNEI. J lost 10 bases, V lost 4 bases, and 5 bases had no gene match. The CDR3 covers 13 residues. The CDR3 loop reads CASSGTGEQPQHF. DNA for the CDR3: TGTGCCAGCAGTGGGACAGGGGAGCAACCCCAGCATTTT.

This clone was seen just once. The chain combines TRBV19 with TRBJ1-5; a possible D gene is TRBD1 (5 bases). The V and J ends lost 6 bases and 3 bases respectively, with 15 bases between them. CDR1 and CDR2 from the germline V gene are LNHDA and SQIVND (reference sequence). The CDR3 sequence is 15 residues long. The CDR3 loop is CASSLTQGSNQPQHF. Written as DNA, the CDR3 is TGTGCCAGTAGCTTAACCCAGGGTTCCAATCAGCCCCAGCATTTT.

The V gene is TRBV5-4, the J gene TRBJ2-3, with 9 positions matching TRBD2. The CDR3 spans 14 residues. Per germline, CDR1 SGHNT and CDR2 YYREEE (reference sequence). J lost 5 bases, V lost 4 bases, and 5 bases had no gene match. CDR3 sequence reads: CASSRRGGIDTQYF. As DNA, the CDR3 is TGTGCCAGCAGCCGGCGGGGGGGCATAGATACGCAGTATTTT. Drawing the rest from reference TRBV5-4 and TRBJ2-3, the complete variable domain is ETGVTQSPTHLIKTRGQQVTLRCSSQSGHNTVSWYQQALGQGPQFIFQYYREEENGRGNFPPRFSGLQFPNYSSELNVNALELDDSALYLCASSRRGGIDTQYFGPGTRLTVL.

The chain is built from TRBV5-5 and TRBJ2-7, with D tentatively TRBD1 (6 bases). This CDR3 has 13 amino acids. The V end lost 4 bases, the J end lost 2 bases, and 10 bases lay between the germline ends. Germline CDR1 SGHKS, CDR2 YYEKEE (reference sequence). This chain's CDR3 is CASSPGQTYEQYF. The DNA for the CDR3 is TGTGCCAGCAGCCCCGGACAGACCTACGAGCAGTACTTC. The entire variable domain, with the rest obtained from reference TRBV5-5 and TRBJ2-7, is as follows: DAGVTQSPTHLIKTRGQQVTLRCSPISGHKSVSWYQQVLGQGPQFIFQYYEKEERGRGNFPDRFSARQFPNYSSELNVNALLLGDSALYLCASSPGQTYEQYFGPGTRLTVT.

The CDR3 DNA sequence: TGTGCCAGCTCACCAGGACCAGAAGATCAGCCCCAGCATTTT. This encodes CASSPGPEDQPQHF. The gene calls are TRBV18 and TRBJ1-5, with no clear D. This CDR3 spans 14 amino acids. V shed 2 bases and J shed 5 bases, with 10 bases lying between them. The germline gives CDR1 KGHSH, CDR2 LQKENI.

This clone was recorded a few times. The chain employs TRBV30 and TRBJ1-1; unclear D gene. The V end lost 2 bases, the J end lost 10 bases, and 11 bases lay between the germline ends. This CDR3 comprises 11 residues. Germline values: CDR1 GTSNPN, CDR2 SVGIG (reference sequence). CDR3 residues: CAWSTLGRAFF. In DNA form, the CDR3 reads TGTGCCTGGAGTACTTTAGGGAGAGCTTTCTTT.

This chain joins TRBV5-6 and TRBJ1-1; D perhaps matches TRBD1 (5 bases). The CDR3 has 14 amino acids. Germline assignment: CDR1 SGHDT and CDR2 YYEEEE. V was cut by 4 bases and J by 1 base, with 11 bases left in between. This CDR3 reads CASSRDGRNTEAFF. The DNA for the CDR3 is TGTGCCAGCAGCCGGGACGGGAGGAACACTGAAGCTTTCTTT.

Only one count was recorded for this clone. The chain has TRBV19 and TRBJ1-2; TRBD1 aligns across 8 bases. V lost 6 bases and J lost 0; bases outside the gene matches: 12. The CDR3 sequence is 17 residues long. CDR1 LNHDA and CDR2 SQIVND come from the germline V gene (reference sequence). CDR3 DNA sequence: TGTGCCAGTAGACGCCAAGCAGGACAGGGCACTAACTATGGCTACACCTTC. Its protein is CASRRQAGQGTNYGYTF.

This chain links TRBV5-1 with TRBJ2-3; a weak D match, TRBD2 (5 bases). CDR1 is SGHRS and CDR2 is YFSETQ in the germline V gene. CDR3 length equals 15 residues. Trimming took 0 bases from V and 1 from J, leaving 9 bases between them. The CDR3 bases are TGCGCCAGCAGCTTGGCCGTGAGGGGCACAGATACGCAGTATTTT. It is translated as CASSLAVRGTDTQYF.

The chain is built from TRBV7-2 and TRBJ2-1; D is unresolved. The CDR3 totals 16 residues. Germline lookup yields CDR1 SGHTA and CDR2 FQGNSA. Trimming removed 5 bases from V and 3 bases from J, with 17 bases in between. Written as DNA, the CDR3 is TGTGCCAGCAGCACCGGTTACGCGGCGCACTACAATGAGCAGTTCTTC. It is translated as CASSTGYAAHYNEQFF.

This rearrangement joins TRBV30 to TRBJ1-4; D not resolved. Looked up from germline, CDR1 is GTSNPN and CDR2 is SVGIG (reference sequence). Trimming took 0 bases from V and 3 from J, leaving 8 bases between them. This CDR3 has 14 amino acids. CDR3 coding DNA: TGTGCCTGGAGTGTAAAAGGGTCTAATGAAAAACTGTTTTTT. This translates into CAWSVKGSNEKLFF.

This sequence joins TRBV19 and TRBJ2-2; D is undetermined. Deletions cut 7 bases from V and 4 bases from J, with 10 bases between. Per germline, CDR1 LNHDA and CDR2 SQIVND (reference sequence). The CDR3 sequence is 13 residues long. The CDR3: CASTVAFTGELFF. The DNA of the CDR3 is TGTGCCAGTACGGTCGCGTTCACCGGGGAGCTGTTTTTT.

The CDR3 sequence is CASSLGEAETQYF. The CDR3 DNA is TGTGCCAGCAGCTTAGGGGAAGCAGAGACCCAGTACTTC. The rearrangement joins TRBV7-3 to TRBJ2-5; D is unclear. The CDR3 has 13 residues. Germline assignment: CDR1 SGHTA and CDR2 FQGTGA. V lost 2 bases to trimming and J lost 4 bases, with 8 bases between them. Variable domain in full (rest from reference TRBV7-3 and TRBJ2-5): GAGVSQTPSNKVTEKGKYVELRCDPISGHTALYWYRQSLGQGPEFLIYFQGTGAADDSGLPNDRFFAVRPEGSVSTLKIQRTERGDSAVYLCASSLGEAETQYFGPGTRLLVL.

This sequence joins TRBV2 and TRBJ2-2; weak D call: TRBD1 (5 bases). This CDR3 is built from 15 residues. The germline V and J ends were trimmed by 5 bases and 0 bases, with 10 bases remaining between them. Germline V gene data show CDR1 as SNHLY and CDR2 as FYNNEI. This CDR3 reads CASSKGHANTGELFF. As DNA, the CDR3 is TGTGCCAGCAGTAAAGGACACGCGAACACCGGGGAGCTGTTTTTT.

This sequence joins TRBV18 and TRBJ2-7; TRBD1 might be the D (7 bases). The CDR3 runs 14 residues. Germline loops: CDR1 KGHSH, CDR2 LQKENI. The ends were cut back, 3 bases at V and 4 bases at J, with 13 bases in the middle. This chain's CDR3 is CASSPYAGGYEQYF. CDR3 nucleotides: TGTGCCAGCTCACCTTATGCAGGGGGGTACGAGCAGTACTTC. Together with reference TRBV18 and TRBJ2-7, the CDR3 gives the full variable domain: NAGVMQNPRHLVRRRGQEARLRCSPMKGHSHVYWYRQLPEEGLKFMVYLQKENIIDESGMPKERFSAEFPKEGPSILRIQQVVRGDSAAYFCASSPYAGGYEQYFGPGTRLTVT.

J is TRBJ2-5 and V is TRBV5-1, with a weak D call TRBD1 (6 bases). Germline loops: CDR1 SGHRS, CDR2 YFSETQ. Trimming stripped 0 bases from V and 5 bases from J, with 20 bases between. This CDR3 has 17 residues. The CDR3 loop reads CASSLAGTSTSYETQYF. The CDR3 DNA sequence: TGCGCCAGCAGCTTGGCCGGGACATCTACTAGTTACGAGACCCAGTACTTC.